This TCR beta chain was recovered during a study of cytomegalovirus exposure and HLA in healthy donors. Overall study context: From donors who were HLA-typed, an early data release held 81 million or so unique TCRs.

All donors participated as healthy donors of bone marrow. The PCR made use of 60 Vbeta and 13 Jbeta primers. The protocol was immunoSEQ multiplex PCR, while the TCRdb copy is restricted to in-frame clones and leaves out a portion. The sample carries 150,000 to 180,000 clones, nearly 80% recorded once. Germline loops: CDR1 SNHLY, CDR2 FYNNEI. The CDR3 has 13 amino acids. Trimming left V 5 bases short and J 4 bases short, with 10 bases between. This sequence was found in a man younger than 45 in good health and CMV-seropositive. Sample: PBMCs. The rearrangement joins TRBV2 to TRBJ2-3; D is ambiguous. The CDR3 loop is CASSSPFSDTQYF. The CDR3 nucleotides read TGTGCCAGCAGTAGCCCATTTTCAGATACGCAGTATTTT.